Sequencing of this T cell receptor (beta chain) was carried out in a study of T cells in localized non-small cell lung cancer. Study-level findings and limits: Adjacent lung had a median approximately 57 of the 100 largest tumor clones. Uninvolved neighboring lung showed the greatest T cell clonality, exceeding tumor. Prolonged overall survival went with higher T cell density in the blood. One tumor region alone was sequenced, and heterogeneity therefore remains possible.

CDR1 is LNHDA, CDR2 SQIVND, per germline (reference sequence). The CDR3 consists of 15 residues. V lost 3 bases and J lost 8; bases outside the gene matches: 10. Sequencing used immunoSEQ multiplex PCR; TCRdb keeps in-frame clones, though not all of them. The sample lists approximately 150,000 clones, around 92% occurring once. Regarding this clone: Its specificity is not known.

The chain is built from TRBV19 and TRBJ2-1; 7 bases line up with TRBD2. The sequence was obtained from a female donor over 55 with stage I lung adenocarcinoma. The sequencing used peripheral blood, collected before any cancer treatment. The CDR3 loop reads CASSIYGGSWDEQFF. The DNA for the CDR3 is TGTGCCAGTAGTATCTACGGCGGGAGTTGGGATGAGCAGTTCTTC.